Presented here are 23 T cell receptor beta chains from one specimen sequenced in a study of T cell repertoires in cytomegalovirus infection. TCRdb used MiXCR to reprocess the reads, holding one entry per CDR3 protein. The sample shows some 500,000 distinct CDR3 sequences, 35% to 50% of them seen only once. For these receptors, no antigen is known. Source: cultured PBMCs, taken from culture after CMV antigen stimulation. All receptors come from a human donor in good health (CMV status not recorded). Some clones in this sample may be carry-over from other donors' samples.

The CDR3 sequence: CAAARGADGELFF. In DNA, the CDR3 is TGTGCCGCGGCGAGGGGAGCTGACGGGGAGCTGTTTTTT. The chain joins TRBV12-3 or TRBV12-4 to TRBJ2-2; D is tentatively TRBD1 or TRBD2 (5 bases each). V dropped 11 bases and J dropped 7 bases, with 17 bases sitting between them. The CDR3 extends over 13 amino acids.

This clonotype was seen at least ten times. The gene calls are TRBV12-3 or TRBV12-4 and TRBJ1-2, with 7 bases lining up with TRBD1. The CDR3 has 14 residues. The V segment lost 5 bases and the J segment 5 bases; nucleotides outside the gene matches: 8. The chain's CDR3 is CASSRNGQAYGYTF. CDR3 DNA sequence: TGTGCCAGCAGTCGAAACGGACAGGCTTATGGCTACACCTTC.

This clonotype was detected only a few times. The chain links TRBV19 to TRBJ1-5; possible D gene TRBD1, 5 bases. This CDR3 contains 15 residues. V lost 2 bases, J lost 4 bases, and 12 bases lay in between. CDR1 LNHDA and CDR2 SQIVND come from the germline V gene (reference sequence). Here the CDR3 reads CASSILPGGNQPQHF. CDR3 DNA: TGTGCCAGTAGTATATTGCCGGGGGGAAATCAGCCCCAGCATTTT.

This clonotype was detected only a few times. This chain connects TRBV5-1 to TRBJ2-1; 8 bases line up with TRBD2. The CDR3 totals 12 residues. Germline V CDR1 and CDR2: SGHRS, YFSETQ. J lost 13 bases, V lost 4 bases, and 7 bases had no gene match. The CDR3 protein is CASSHSAGEQFF. The CDR3 DNA reads TGCGCCAGCAGCCATTCAGCGGGAGAACAGTTCTTC.

This sequence joins TRBV5-5 and TRBJ1-6; maybe TRBD1 (5 bases). V lost 1 base, J lost 9 bases, and 17 bases lay in between. Germline lookup yields CDR1 SGHKS and CDR2 YYEKEE (reference sequence). The CDR3 spans 16 residues. CDR3 in amino acids: CASSLRSTRAGSPLHF. The CDR3 DNA sequence: TGTGCCAGCAGCTTGCGCTCAACCAGGGCGGGTTCACCCCTCCACTTT.

The chain uses TRBV7-2 and TRBJ2-2; D remains unclear. The V end was cut by 5 bases, the J end by 2 bases, with 6 bases between. The CDR3 sequence is 13 residues long. Germline assignment: CDR1 SGHTA and CDR2 FQGNSA. The CDR3 loop is CASSTRNTGELFF. The CDR3 DNA follows: TGTGCCAGCAGCACCCGAAACACCGGGGAGCTGTTTTTT.

The table lists this clonotype with a few counts. The CDR3 coding sequence is TGCGCCAGCAGCTTGGTTAGTGACACCGGGGAGCTGTTTTTT. Translating it yields CASSLVSDTGELFF. The V call is TRBV5-1, the J call TRBJ2-2, with D unresolved. The germline CDR1 and CDR2 sequences are SGHRS and YFSETQ. The CDR3 is 14 amino acids. V was pared by 0 bases and J by 3 bases, with 6 bases between.

This clonotype showed up just a few times. The chain employs TRBV7-2 and TRBJ2-2; 7 bases map to TRBD2. Trimming took 11 bases from V and 7 from J; bases not matched to a gene: 16. Germline V gene sequence: CDR1 SGHTA, CDR2 FQGNSA. The CDR3 covers 15 residues. CDR3 protein: CAQGTGGRIGGELFF. Written as DNA, the CDR3 is TGTGCCCAGGGTACGGGAGGTAGAATTGGCGGGGAGCTGTTTTTT.

This sequence joins TRBV2 and TRBJ2-1; 10 bases are shared with TRBD1. Germline values: CDR1 SNHLY, CDR2 FYNNEI. The CDR3 is 19 residues long. J lost 2 bases, V lost 8 bases, and 18 bases had no gene match. CDR3 sequence: CASLTIPGQGFIPYNEQFF. The CDR3 bases are TGTGCCAGCTTAACCATACCGGGACAGGGGTTTATCCCCTACAATGAGCAGTTCTTC.

V is TRBV9 and J is TRBJ2-2; maybe TRBD2 (5 bases). The CDR3 sequence is 15 residues long. V was cut by 3 bases and J by 7 bases, with 16 bases left in between. CDR1 is SGDLS and CDR2 is YYNGEE in the germline V gene. CDR3 loop: CASSALPSSNGELFF. The DNA for the CDR3 is TGTGCCAGCAGCGCCCTACCTAGCTCCAACGGGGAGCTGTTTTTT.

The chain is built from TRBV7-6 and TRBJ2-1; 8 bases match TRBD1. This CDR3 contains 16 residues. V lost 2 bases and J lost 8; bases outside the gene matches: 11. The germline V gene encodes CDR1 SGHVS and CDR2 FNYEAQ. CDR3 sequence: CASSLKGSGGGYEQFF. The CDR3 DNA follows: TGTGCCAGCAGCTTAAAAGGCTCAGGGGGCGGATATGAGCAGTTCTTC.

The chain links TRBV10-3 to TRBJ2-1; D remains unclear. Looked up from germline, CDR1 is ENHRY and CDR2 is SYGVKD. CDR3 length equals 16 residues. V lost 0 bases and J 9 bases, leaving 18 bases between the germline ends. The CDR3 spells CAISESIGGKPGEQFF. CDR3 bases: TGTGCCATCAGTGAGTCGATCGGTGGGAAGCCGGGTGAGCAGTTCTTC.

This clonotype showed up just once. The gene calls are TRBV11-2 and TRBJ2-3, with D uncertain. With 1 base removed from V and 0 bases from J, the gap between germline ends came to 11 bases. This CDR3 is 16 amino acids long. The germline CDR1 and CDR2 sequences are SGHAT and FQNNGV. Here the CDR3 DNA reads TGTGCCAGCAGCTTAGGTAGAGCCTTTAGCACAGATACGCAGTATTTT. Translating it yields CASSLGRAFSTDTQYF.

The chain joins TRBV6-1 to TRBJ1-6; no definite D call. Germline loops: CDR1 MNHNS, CDR2 SASEGT. The ends were cut back, 6 bases at V and 6 bases at J, with 18 bases in the middle. This CDR3 is built from 16 residues. The chain's CDR3 is CASRRVYDAPNSPLHF. CDR3 nucleotide sequence: TGTGCCAGCAGGCGGGTTTATGATGCACCTAATTCACCCCTCCACTTT.

This clonotype showed up just a few times. The chain recombines TRBV12-3 or TRBV12-4 with TRBJ2-3, with D unresolved. There are 16 residues in the CDR3. The V end was cut by 1 base, the J end by 0 bases, with 11 bases between. Here the CDR3 reads CASSLGVAASTDTQYF. The CDR3 coding sequence is TGTGCCAGCAGTTTAGGGGTGGCGGCTAGCACAGATACGCAGTATTTT.

The chain joins TRBV2 to TRBJ1-1; TRBD1 might be the D (6 bases). Germline V lookup: CDR1 SNHLY, CDR2 FYNNEI. Deletions cut 5 bases from V and 1 base from J, with 11 bases between. The CDR3 runs 14 residues. CDR3: CASSRQGSNTEAFF. CDR3 DNA: TGTGCCAGCAGTCGCCAGGGGTCGAACACTGAAGCTTTCTTT.

The rearrangement uses TRBV24-1 and TRBJ1-1; weak D call: TRBD1 (6 bases). CDR1 and CDR2 (germline): KGHDR, SFDVKD. The ends were cut back, 9 bases at V and 3 bases at J, with 19 bases in the middle. This CDR3 region has 15 residues. The DNA of the CDR3 is TGTGCCACCCTCCCTTCGGGGGGCCGGTACACTGAAGCTTTCTTT. Its translation: CATLPSGGRYTEAFF.

V and J are TRBV6-2 or TRBV6-3 and TRBJ2-7; 10 positions agree with TRBD1. V was pared by 6 bases and J by 5 bases, with 13 bases of the junction left unmatched. The germline V gene encodes CDR1 MNHEY and CDR2 SVGEGT. The CDR3 consists of 16 residues. This CDR3 reads CASRDPRTGGFHEQYF. The DNA of the CDR3 is TGTGCCAGCAGGGACCCGCGGACAGGGGGATTCCACGAGCAGTACTTC.

The gene calls are TRBV5-6 and TRBJ1-5; TRBD1 agrees at 7 bases. J was trimmed by 3 bases and V by 1 base; bases with no gene match: 4. Germline V gives CDR1 SGHDT, CDR2 YYEEEE. The CDR3 loop spans 15 amino acids. Here the CDR3 reads CASSLLDRNNQPQHF. Here the CDR3 DNA reads TGTGCCAGCAGCTTGCTGGACAGGAACAATCAGCCCCAGCATTTT.

The chain uses TRBV7-3 and TRBJ2-7, with 7 bases fitting TRBD1. The CDR3 covers 16 residues. With V trimmed by 5 bases and J by 3 bases, 13 bases remained unmatched. CDR1 and CDR2 from the germline V gene are SGHTA and FQGTGA. CDR3 nucleotide sequence: TGTGCCAGCAGCGAGGCAGGGTCTAGGGGGCTCTACGAGCAGTACTTC. Protein: CASSEAGSRGLYEQYF.

The sample holds a few counts of this clonotype. The V call is TRBV6-5, the J call TRBJ2-7; 7 nucleotides line up with TRBD1. The V segment lost 6 bases and the J segment 3 bases; nucleotides outside the gene matches: 8. Germline loops: CDR1 MNHEY, CDR2 SVGAGI. CDR3 length: 14 residues. CDR3 DNA: TGTGCCAGCAGGCCCAGACAGGGCTACTACGAGCAGTACTTC. Encoded protein: CASRPRQGYYEQYF.

J is TRBJ1-6 and V is TRBV7-2, with D perhaps matching TRBD1 (5 bases). Germline CDR1 and CDR2: SGHTA and FQGNSA. V lost 1 base, J lost 6 bases, and 10 bases lay in between. This CDR3 is 15 amino acids long. CDR3 residues: CASSLDTGSNSPLHF. The CDR3 DNA sequence: TGTGCCAGCAGCTTAGATACAGGATCTAATTCACCCCTCCACTTT.

The J gene is TRBJ1-2, the V gene TRBV20-1; 7 bases align to TRBD1. V lost 6 bases, J lost 1 base, and 8 bases stayed unmatched. This CDR3 region has 14 residues. Germline CDR1 DFQATT, CDR2 SNEGSKA (reference sequence). The chain's CDR3 is CSARKTGLNYGYTF. CDR3 DNA sequence: TGCAGTGCGAGGAAGACAGGGCTTAACTATGGCTACACCTTC.